This TCR beta chain was obtained from a study of CD8 T cells in ankylosing spondylitis. The study's findings and limits: CD8+ by phenotype, disease-linked clones were relatively rare in peripheral blood. A TCR beta motif made of fewer than 10 highly homologous variants seemed typical of ankylosing spondylitis blood. Significant enrichment of disease-linked clones was reportedly seen in matched ankylosing spondylitis synovial fluid.

This CDR3 contains 12 residues. Trimming took off 5 bases at V and 4 bases at J, with 8 bases between the two ends. Per the germline V gene, CDR1 is ENHRY and CDR2 is SYGVKD. A quantitative 5'-RACE method, one with molecular barcodes, was used to make TCR beta libraries. Using its own MiXCR run on the 5' RACE reads, TCRdb lists one record per CDR3 protein. This sample has 130,000 or so distinct CDR3 sequences, with about 6.4% found just once. This clonotype was seen at least ten times. Its antigen is still unknown. V gene TRBV10-3 combines with J gene TRBJ2-5; D ambiguous. This TCR derives from a male donor with ankylosing spondylitis or in good health (not recorded which). Sequencing used blood, either unsorted or a sorted T cell fraction (not recorded which). The CDR3 loop reads CAISNTRETQYF. CDR3 coding DNA: TGTGCCATCAGTAACACCCGAGAGACCCAGTACTTC.